Following are 10 T cell receptor beta chains from one sample sequenced in a study of control samples from healthy donors and cancer patients. Sequencing used immunoSEQ multiplex PCR; TCRdb keeps in-frame clones, though not all of them. The table records about 110,000 clones, 90% of them present only once. Sequencing input: blood. All receptors come from a human donor in good health. The donor label of this sample is uncertain.

The chain combines TRBV25-1 with TRBJ1-4; 8 bases map to TRBD1. Germline trimming cut 7 bases from V and 11 bases from J; bases unmatched to any gene: 6. Per the germline V gene, CDR1 is MGHDK and CDR2 is SYGVNS. The CDR3 runs 12 residues. DNA of the CDR3: TGTGCCAGCAAGCCTACAGGGGGGAAACTGTTTTTT. It is translated as CASKPTGGKLFF.

The genes are TRBV24-1 and TRBJ1-1; 8 bases fit TRBD1. This CDR3 comprises 14 residues. Per germline, CDR1 KGHDR and CDR2 SFDVKD. V was clipped by 3 bases and J by 6 bases; unmatched bases: 5. The DNA for the CDR3 is TGTGCCACCAGTGATCCCGCAGGGGGCTCTGAAGCTTTCTTT. As protein: CATSDPAGGSEAFF.

J is TRBJ2-2 and V is TRBV27; D is perhaps TRBD1 (6 bases). The CDR3 consists of 13 residues. The germline V gene encodes CDR1 MNHEY and CDR2 SMNVEV (reference sequence). The V end lost 5 bases, the J end lost 3 bases, and 7 bases lay between the germline ends. The CDR3 sequence: CASSGQYTGELFF. Here the CDR3 DNA reads TGTGCCAGCAGTGGACAGTACACCGGGGAGCTGTTTTTT.

The chain couples TRBV14 to TRBJ1-2, with D hard to call. This CDR3 comprises 16 residues. V lost 1 base, J lost 8 bases, and 20 bases lay in between. Germline V lookup: CDR1 SGHDN, CDR2 FVKESK. CDR3 nucleotides: TGTGCCAGCAGCCAAGTCTCCCCCCCCGGTTCCTTGGGCTACACCTTC. As protein: CASSQVSPPGSLGYTF.

The chain recombines TRBV18 with TRBJ2-7, with TRBD2 identical over 10 bases. Trimming cost V 6 bases and J 2 bases; bases outside gene matches: 10. The CDR3 loop spans 16 amino acids. CDR1 is KGHSH, CDR2 LQKENI, per germline. CDR3 protein: CASSPLQGLAAYEQYF. CDR3 sequence (DNA): TGTGCCAGCTCTCCCCTCCAAGGACTAGCGGCCTACGAGCAGTACTTC.

In its sample, this clone was seen a few times. The chain recombines TRBV20-1 with TRBJ1-1; D gene ambiguous. The length of the CDR3 is 11 residues. V dropped 0 bases and J dropped 7 bases, with 6 bases sitting between them. Looked up from germline, CDR1 is DFQATT and CDR2 is SNEGSKA (reference sequence). The CDR3 coding sequence is TGCAGTGCTAGAGAAGGAAGTGAAGCTTTCTTT. Amino acid sequence: CSAREGSEAFF.

V and J are TRBV5-4 and TRBJ1-3; TRBD1 might be the D (5 bases). There are 16 residues in the CDR3. V was trimmed by 4 bases and J by 0 bases, leaving 14 bases between them. Germline CDR1 SGHNT, CDR2 YYREEE (reference sequence). CDR3 loop: CASSQGLLSSGNTIYF. The DNA for the CDR3 is TGTGCCAGCAGCCAGGGACTCCTCTCCTCTGGAAACACCATATATTTT.

This chain joins TRBV3-1 (or the pseudogene TRBV3-2) and TRBJ2-3; no reliable D call. Trimming cost V 3 bases and J 0 bases, with 1 base left between them. The germline CDR1 and CDR2 sequences are LGHDT and YNNKEL (reference sequence). CDR3 length: 12 amino acids. CDR3 DNA sequence: TGTGCCAGCAGCCACAGCACAGATACGCAGTATTTT. Its translation is CASSHSTDTQYF.

The chain combines TRBV5-1 with TRBJ2-1; 9 nucleotides agree with TRBD2. V was pared by 6 bases and J by 7 bases, with 11 bases of the junction left unmatched. This CDR3 is built from 15 residues. Germline lookup yields CDR1 SGHRS and CDR2 YFSETQ. In DNA, the CDR3 is TGCGCCAGCATGAAAGGCGGGGGGGAGCGGAATGAGCAGTTCTTC. Translating gives CASMKGGGERNEQFF.

This clone was counted ten times or more. The rearrangement links TRBV7-2 to TRBJ2-2, with D unresolved. CDR1 and CDR2 (germline): SGHTA, FQGNSA. CDR3 length: 13 residues. V lost 10 bases and J 5 bases, leaving 14 bases between the germline ends. CDR3: CATPTPYTGELFF. The CDR3 DNA reads TGTGCCACCCCTACCCCGTATACCGGGGAGCTGTTTTTT.